The clone carrying this T cell receptor beta chain has more than one count but fewer than ten. Its antigen is undetermined. This CDR3 comprises 16 residues. The ends lost 6 bases at V and 5 bases at J; junction bases unmatched: 10. CDR1 is LNHDA and CDR2 is SQIVND in the germline V gene (reference sequence). TCRdb passed the reads through MiXCR, listing each CDR3 protein once. The sample contains roughly 350,000 distinct CDR3 sequences, approximately 35% of which appear only once. The data stem from a study of T cell repertoires in cytomegalovirus infection. Study-level information: Signatures in public TCR beta sequences pointed to both CMV infection and matching HLA type.

Study-wide results and caveats: Individuals carrying CMV plus the relevant HLA were identified by cumulative frequency of public TCR beta families. The response measured ex vivo was dominated by TCR beta clonotypes (HLA-C-restricted and CMV-specific).

Sample: cultured PBMCs, taken from culture after CMV antigen stimulation. The sequence was obtained from a human donor in good health (CMV status not recorded). Some clones in this sample may be carry-over from other donors' samples. The chain employs TRBV19 and TRBJ2-5; TRBD2 matches at 12 bases. The CDR3 reads CASSRTSGRIWETQYF. In DNA form, the CDR3 reads TGTGCCAGTAGCCGAACTAGCGGGAGGATCTGGGAGACCCAGTACTTC.